A selection of T cell receptor beta chains follows, all from one sample in a study of CD8 T cells in Susac syndrome. MiXCR was run by TCRdb on the immunoSEQ multiplex PCR reads, yielding one entry per CDR3 protein. The sample shows fewer than 200,000 distinct CDR3 sequences, about 93% of them seen only once. Specimen: CD4+ T cells from PBMCs. These receptors all stem from a human donor in good health. CDR3s include the opening cysteine and the closing phenylalanine or tryptophan. D genes are given only for firm matches. Clone size is shown for a subset of rows, as once, few, many or a class of expanded clone.

d_call	v_call	clone_size	j_call	cdr3_nt	cdr3_aa
TRBD1	TRBV9	NA	TRBJ1-2	TGTGCCAGCAGCGTAGGGGGCAGGGGGCCCTACACCTTC	CASSVGGRGPYTF
TRBD2	TRBV30	NA	TRBJ2-1	TGTGCCTGGAGTGACGGGGGGGGGACTAGTTCGTTCTTC	CAWSDGGGTSSFF
NA	TRBV5-1	NA	TRBJ1-6	TGCGCCAGCAGCCGGACGTCAGATAATTCACCCCTCCACTTT	CASSRTSDNSPLHF
NA	TRBV23-1	once	TRBJ1-2	TGCGCCCCAACAACGGGTGTACAGCGTGGCTATGGCTACACCTTC	CAPTTGVQRGYGYTF
NA	TRBV6-2/TRBV6-3	NA	TRBJ1-5	TGTGCCAGCAGTCCTGTCCAGTGGGGACAGCCCCAGCATTTT	CASSPVQWGQPQHF
NA	TRBV29-1	NA	TRBJ1-1	TGCAGCGTTGAAAGATCGTCCGAAGCTTTCTTT	CSVERSSEAFF
TRBD1	TRBV6-2/TRBV6-3	NA	TRBJ1-2	TGTGCCAGCAGTCTCCCACCGGACAGGGTGGGAGGCTACACCTTC	CASSLPPDRVGGYTF
NA	TRBV7-2	NA	TRBJ1-6	TGTGCCAGCAGCCCCACCGGGACAAATAATTCACCCCTCCACTTT	CASSPTGTNNSPLHF
NA	TRBV12-3/TRBV12-4	NA	TRBJ1-5	TGTGCCAGCAGAGCCGGGACAAGGAGTCAGCCCCAGCATTTT	CASRAGTRSQPQHF
NA	TRBV7-2	NA	TRBJ1-5	TGTGCCAGCAGCGATAAGCGGATCGGGAGTTCGCTCCAGCATTTT	CASSDKRIGSSLQHF
NA	TRBV3-1	once	TRBJ2-2	TGTGCCAGCAGCCAAGATACCCGCAGGGCGAACACCGGGGAGCTGTTTTTT	CASSQDTRRANTGELFF
TRBD1	TRBV24-1	NA	TRBJ2-5	TGTGCCACCAGTGATGTCGGACAGGGGAAAGAGACCCAGTACTTC	CATSDVGQGKETQYF
NA	TRBV9	NA	TRBJ2-7	TGTGCCAGCAGTGCGGAGGCGAGGGTAAGCTCCTACGAGCAGTACTTC	CASSAEARVSSYEQYF
NA	TRBV21-1	NA	TRBJ1-5	TGTGCCAGCAGCCGATCTGGGGGACCCGATAGCAATCAGCCCCAGCATTTT	CASSRSGGPDSNQPQHF
NA	TRBV3-1	NA	TRBJ1-1	TGTGCCAGCAGCCAAGATGGGCGGGATCAAGCTTTCTTT	CASSQDGRDQAFF
NA	TRBV5-4	NA	TRBJ2-7	TGTGCCAGCACCGTTATAGGGGACTACGAGCAGTACTTC	CASTVIGDYEQYF
TRBD1	TRBV18	NA	TRBJ2-6	TGTGCCAGCACACTCCGACAGGGTGGAACTGGGGCCAACGTCCTGACTTTC	CASTLRQGGTGANVLTF
NA	TRBV4-3	NA	TRBJ1-5	TGCGCCAGCAGCCCTCATGGGGACAGCAATCAGCCCCAGCATTTT	CASSPHGDSNQPQHF
TRBD1	TRBV30	NA	TRBJ1-6	TGTGCCTCCAGGGGACAGGGCTATTCACCCCTCCACTTT	CASRGQGYSPLHF
NA	TRBV5-1	NA	TRBJ1-4	TGCGCCAGCACCGGGGACTCTAATGAAAAACTGTTTTTT	CASTGDSNEKLFF
TRBD1	TRBV29-1	once	TRBJ1-5	TGCAGCGTCGCCGGGACAGAAAATCAGCCCCAGCATTTT	CSVAGTENQPQHF
NA	TRBV6-5	NA	TRBJ1-2	TGTGCCAGCAGTTACTCTATGGGACACTCCCTTCCTGGGGGTGGCTACACCTTC	CASSYSMGHSLPGGGYTF
NA	TRBV7-2	NA	TRBJ1-6	TGTGCCAGCAGCCAGGGGTTTGGGTCACCCCTCCACTTT	CASSQGFGSPLHF
NA	TRBV2	NA	TRBJ2-5	TGTGCCAGCAGTGTAGAGTTCCAAGAGACCCAGTACTTC	CASSVEFQETQYF
TRBD1	TRBV5-6	NA	TRBJ1-1	TGTGCCAGCAGCTCCCAAGCCTCTCCGGGACAGGGGGCGTCTCGTGCAGGAGCTGAAGCTTTCTTT	CASSSQASPGQGASRAGAEAFF
TRBD2	TRBV6-1	NA	TRBJ2-1	TGTGCCAGCAGTGTTCTGGCGGGGGGGAGCTCGAGCTACAATGAGCAGTTCTTC	CASSVLAGGSSSYNEQFF
NA	TRBV11-3	NA	TRBJ2-1	TGTGCCAGCAGCTTTGACGGTTTTAGTGAGCAGTTCTTC	CASSFDGFSEQFF
NA	TRBV20-1	NA	TRBJ1-3	TGCAGTGCTAGGGGCCGGTACTCTGGAAACACCATATATTTT	CSARGRYSGNTIYF
TRBD2	TRBV24-1	once	TRBJ2-1	TGTGCCACCAGTCGTAGCGGGGGGGTCGACAATGAGCAGTTCTTC	CATSRSGGVDNEQFF
NA	TRBV6-1	NA	TRBJ1-4	TGTGCCAGCAGAAACGGGGCCGGCGGGGAAAAACTGTTTTTT	CASRNGAGGEKLFF
TRBD1	TRBV18	NA	TRBJ1-4	TGTGCCAGCTCACGGGGACAGACCAATGAAAAACTGTTTTTT	CASSRGQTNEKLFF
TRBD1	TRBV2	NA	TRBJ1-2	TGTGCCAGCACCTTGACAGGGAACAATGGCTACACCTTC	CASTLTGNNGYTF
NA	TRBV4-1	NA	TRBJ2-1	TGCGCCAGCAGCCCAGAGGCAGGGGAGGTTTACAATGAGCAGTTCTTC	CASSPEAGEVYNEQFF
TRBD1	TRBV27	NA	TRBJ1-2	TGTGCCAGCAGTGGGACCGGGACAGGGTCGTATGGCTACACCTTC	CASSGTGTGSYGYTF
NA	TRBV12-3/TRBV12-4	NA	TRBJ1-1	TGTGCCAGCGCATTGCGACAGACTTACACTGAAGCTTTCTTT	CASALRQTYTEAFF
NA	TRBV28	NA	TRBJ2-1	TGTGCCAGCCTCGAAGCGGGCCGATACAATGAGCAGTTCTTC	CASLEAGRYNEQFF
NA	TRBV30	NA	TRBJ1-2	TGTGCCTGGACTCGAGCTTTAGAGGCCCTCCAATACCGCGACTATGGCTACACCTTC	CAWTRALEALQYRDYGYTF
TRBD2	TRBV7-3	NA	TRBJ2-2	TGTGCCAGCAGCTTAACCCCTAGCGGGGGTCCCGGGGAGCTGTTTTTT	CASSLTPSGGPGELFF
TRBD1	TRBV12-3/TRBV12-4	NA	TRBJ1-1	TGTGCCAGCAGTTTTAGGGCAGGGGGTCTCACTGAAGCTTTCTTT	CASSFRAGGLTEAFF
TRBD1	TRBV19	NA	TRBJ2-6	TGTGCCAGTAGTACCACAGGGGCCGGGGCCAACGTCCTGACTTTC	CASSTTGAGANVLTF
NA	TRBV5-1	NA	TRBJ2-1	TGCGCCAGCAGCCTCCCTAGCCTCAATGAGCAGTTCTTC	CASSLPSLNEQFF
NA	TRBV15	NA	TRBJ1-1	TGTGCCACCGGTGGGGCATCTGAAGCTTTCTTT	CATGGASEAFF
TRBD1	TRBV10-3	once	TRBJ2-3	TGTGCCATCAGTGAGGCCCTTACCGGGACAGGGGGCACAGATACGCAGTATTTT	CAISEALTGTGGTDTQYF
NA	TRBV7-2	NA	TRBJ1-2	TGTGCCAGCAGCCGGTCAGGGGCGTCATATGGCTACACCTTC	CASSRSGASYGYTF
TRBD2	TRBV4-2	NA	TRBJ2-5	TGTGCCAGCAGCGCGGGGGGGGAGACCCAGTACTTC	CASSAGGETQYF
NA	TRBV5-4	NA	TRBJ1-6	TGTGCCAGCAGCCCCTCGGGGGCCTATAATTCACCCCTCCACTTT	CASSPSGAYNSPLHF
NA	TRBV5-4	once	TRBJ2-1	TGTGCCAGCAGCTTGCAAAGGGGGACTGAGCAGTTCTTC	CASSLQRGTEQFF
NA	TRBV3-1	NA	TRBJ2-5	TGTGCCAGCAGGCACACAGGGTCCCAAGAGACCCAGTACTTC	CASRHTGSQETQYF
TRBD2	TRBV11-1	NA	TRBJ2-3	TGTGCCAGCAGCCCGTTTAGCGGGGGACCTAGCACAGATACGCAGTATTTT	CASSPFSGGPSTDTQYF
NA	TRBV7-8	NA	TRBJ1-4	TGTGCCAGCAGCATACAGGGTGTGACTAATGAAAAACTGTTTTTT	CASSIQGVTNEKLFF
TRBD1	TRBV5-1	NA	TRBJ1-5	TGCGCCAGCAGCTTGGCCGGACAGGGCAATCAGCCCCAGCATTTT	CASSLAGQGNQPQHF